The 21 T cell receptor beta chains in this list originate from one sample, sequenced in a study of blood T cell repertoires in COVID-19. Measured with immunoSEQ multiplex PCR; TCRdb has only the in-frame clones, and not every one. The top ten clones hold over 3.5% of a sample with roughly 380,000 clones, approximately 89% of them seen once. Material for sequencing was peripheral blood. All receptors derive from a woman aged 60 to 75 with COVID-19, enrolled during active disease.

The rearrangement links TRBV5-1 to TRBJ2-5, with TRBD2 identical over 9 bases. V lost 2 bases, J lost 5 bases, and 7 bases stayed unmatched. Germline CDR1 SGHRS, CDR2 YFSETQ. The CDR3 has 15 amino acids. CDR3 nucleotide sequence: TGCGCCAGCAGCTTTAGCGGGGGTGCTGGGGAGACCCAGTACTTC. The encoded protein is CASSFSGGAGETQYF.

V gene TRBV7-9 combines with J gene TRBJ1-2; 9 bases agree with TRBD1. Germline CDR1 is SEHNR and CDR2 is FQNEAQ (reference sequence). The CDR3 loop spans 14 amino acids. J gave up 5 bases and V 5 bases, and 6 bases lay outside the gene matches. CDR3: CASSRGQGRYGYTF. The CDR3 region has the DNA TGTGCCAGCAGCCGGGGACAGGGAAGATATGGCTACACCTTC.

The chain combines TRBV24-1 with TRBJ2-1, with 11 bases aligning to TRBD2. The CDR3 totals 14 residues. With 12 bases clipped from V and 7 bases from J, the junction kept 10 bases outside the gene matches. In germline, CDR1 is KGHDR, CDR2 SFDVKD. CDR3 loop: CAVELSGGANEQFF. The CDR3 coding sequence is TGTGCCGTCGAACTTAGCGGGGGGGCGAATGAGCAGTTCTTC.

The chain carries TRBV24-1 and TRBJ2-2; tentatively, D is TRBD1 (5 bases). Trimming removed 4 bases from V and 0 bases from J, with 11 bases in between. This CDR3 is built from 16 residues. Per germline, CDR1 KGHDR and CDR2 SFDVKD. This chain's CDR3 is CATSDHRSANTGELFF. As DNA, the CDR3 is TGTGCCACCAGTGACCACAGGAGTGCGAACACCGGGGAGCTGTTTTTT.

This clone was seen once. The chain has TRBV27 and TRBJ1-5, with a tentative D call TRBD1 (5 bases). The CDR3 is 14 amino acids. V lost 5 bases and J 2 bases, leaving 10 bases between the germline ends. Germline V gene data show CDR1 as MNHEY and CDR2 as SMNVEV (reference sequence). The CDR3 loop is CASSTGDRNQPQHF. CDR3 sequence (DNA): TGTGCCAGCAGTACAGGTGATCGCAATCAGCCCCAGCATTTT.

This clone was recorded once. The J gene is TRBJ1-1, the V gene TRBV3-1 (or the pseudogene TRBV3-2); D not certain. The CDR3 runs 14 residues. Germline CDR1 and CDR2: LGHDT and YNNKEL (reference sequence). Trimming took 2 bases from V and 5 from J, leaving 12 bases between them. DNA for the CDR3: TGTGCCAGCAGCCAATTTCAGGTGTCGACTGAAGCTTTCTTT. Translating it yields CASSQFQVSTEAFF.

This clone occurred once. The chain links TRBV19 to TRBJ1-2; D is unresolved. CDR1 is LNHDA and CDR2 is SQIVND in the germline V gene (reference sequence). This CDR3 contains 13 residues. V was cut by 3 bases and J by 4 bases, with 9 bases left in between. CDR3 bases: TGTGCCAGTAGTATGGGCAGCAGCTATGGCTACACCTTC. This codes for CASSMGSSYGYTF.

The chain links TRBV28 to TRBJ1-2; a weak D match, TRBD1 (6 bases). The germline gives CDR1 MDHEN, CDR2 SYDVKM. The CDR3 covers 12 residues. V lost 8 bases, J lost 8 bases, and 15 bases lay in between. The CDR3 loop is CASERQELGYTF. For the CDR3, the DNA is TGTGCCAGCGAGAGACAGGAACTAGGCTACACCTTC.

This clone appeared a single time. The rearrangement joins TRBV19 to TRBJ1-4; 9 bases are shared with TRBD1. Germline V gives CDR1 LNHDA, CDR2 SQIVND (reference sequence). The junction had 12 bases not matched to a gene; V was cut back by 5 bases and J by 11 bases. The CDR3 covers 15 residues. This CDR3 reads CASSAGQGPLEKLFF. The CDR3 DNA reads TGTGCCAGTAGTGCGGGACAGGGTCCCCTGGAGAAACTGTTTTTT.

J is TRBJ2-1 and V is TRBV6-1; D might be TRBD1 (8 bases). V was shortened by 1 base and J by 2 bases, with 15 bases between the two germline ends. There are 17 residues in the CDR3. CDR1 MNHNS and CDR2 SASEGT come from the germline V gene. The CDR3 region has the DNA TGTGCCAGCAGTGAAGGCCTAACAGGGGGGGCCTACAATGAGCAGTTCTTC. Protein: CASSEGLTGGAYNEQFF.

The rearrangement joins TRBV12-2 to TRBJ1-2; the table's D call, TRBD1, has no DNA check behind it. TRBV12-2 is recorded as a pseudogene. This CDR3 comprises 13 residues. The CDR3 loop is CASRLGTGWGYTF. For the CDR3, the DNA is TGTGCAAGTCGCTTAGGGACAGGGTGGGGCTACACCTTC.

This chain joins TRBV5-1 and TRBJ1-4, with 8 bases identical to TRBD1. V shed 3 bases, J shed 2 bases, and the junction held 6 bases outside the gene matches. CDR3 length: 16 residues. From germline, CDR1 is SGHRS and CDR2 YFSETQ. The CDR3 coding sequence is TGCGCCAGCAGCTCCTCCAGGACAGGGACTAATGAAAAACTGTTTTTT. It yields the protein CASSSSRTGTNEKLFF.

The CDR3 sequence: CASRNGVPHEQYF. The CDR3 bases are TGCGCCAGCAGAAACGGGGTCCCCCACGAGCAGTACTTC. This chain connects TRBV10-1 to TRBJ2-7; D perhaps matches TRBD2 (5 bases). Germline V gene data show CDR1 as WNHNN and CDR2 as SYGVQD (reference sequence). This CDR3 is 13 amino acids long. The ends were cut back, 6 bases at V and 5 bases at J, with 14 bases in the middle.

The chain has TRBV15 and TRBJ1-4, with 9 nucleotides matching TRBD1. The junction had 4 bases not matched to a gene; V was cut back by 3 bases and J by 5 bases. Germline CDR1 reads LNHNV; CDR2 reads YYDKDF (reference sequence). This CDR3 region has 15 residues. The CDR3, as DNA: TGTGCCACCAGCAGGGCCGGGACAGGGAATGAAAAACTGTTTTTT. As protein: CATSRAGTGNEKLFF.

The rearrangement links TRBV6-5 to TRBJ2-7, with 9 bases that match TRBD1. This CDR3 has 15 amino acids. Germline trimming cut 4 bases from V and 6 bases from J; bases unmatched to any gene: 10. Germline assignment: CDR1 MNHEY and CDR2 SVGAGI. The CDR3 DNA follows: TGTGCCAGCAGTTCGACCGGGACAGGGAGAGGCGAGCAGTACTTC. The encoded protein is CASSSTGTGRGEQYF.

This chain joins TRBV7-9 and TRBJ1-5; 8 bases fit TRBD1. This CDR3 is built from 15 residues. Trimming removed 5 bases from V and 0 bases from J; junction bases left unmatched: 3. Germline V gene sequence: CDR1 SEHNR, CDR2 FQNEAQ (reference sequence). The CDR3 protein is CASSLGTGSNQPQHF. For the CDR3, the DNA is TGTGCCAGCAGCCTAGGGACAGGTAGCAATCAGCCCCAGCATTTT.

V gene TRBV6-5 combines with J gene TRBJ2-5; 9 bases match TRBD2. The V and J ends lost 6 bases and 1 base, in that order; junction bases with no gene match: 6. The CDR3 loop spans 15 amino acids. Germline V gene sequence: CDR1 MNHEY, CDR2 SVGAGI. The CDR3 nucleotides read TGTGCCAGCAGGGACAGACTAGCGGCCCAAGAGACCCAGTACTTC. This translates into CASRDRLAAQETQYF.

J is TRBJ2-5 and V is TRBV18, with D possibly TRBD1 on 5 matching bases. V lost 3 bases, J lost 0 bases, and 8 bases lay in between. There are 14 residues in the CDR3. Germline lookup yields CDR1 KGHSH and CDR2 LQKENI. CDR3 region: CASSPAGYQETQYF. CDR3 nucleotide sequence: TGTGCCAGCTCACCCGCAGGGTACCAAGAGACCCAGTACTTC.

The chain has TRBV5-1 and TRBJ2-5; 9 bases line up with TRBD1. CDR3 length: 18 amino acids. Germline trimming cut 0 bases from V and 4 bases from J; bases unmatched to any gene: 13. CDR1 SGHRS and CDR2 YFSETQ come from the germline V gene. The DNA of the CDR3 is TGCGCCAGCAGCTTGGCCCTTGGGTTGGGACAGGGACGAGAGACCCAGTACTTC. Amino acids: CASSLALGLGQGRETQYF.

V and J are TRBV6-5 and TRBJ2-7, with 7 positions matching TRBD1. This CDR3 contains 14 residues. In germline, CDR1 is MNHEY, CDR2 SVGAGI. J gave up 6 bases and V 2 bases, and 7 bases lay outside the gene matches. The CDR3 nucleotides read TGTGCCAGCAGTTACGTACAGGGGCCCACCGAGCAGTACTTC. Translation gives CASSYVQGPTEQYF.

The chain recombines TRBV19 with TRBJ1-1, with TRBD1 matching over 8 bases. CDR1 LNHDA and CDR2 SQIVND come from the germline V gene (reference sequence). The CDR3 loop spans 13 amino acids. The V and J ends lost 7 bases and 3 bases, in that order; junction bases with no gene match: 4. CDR3 sequence reads: CASIRQGYTEAFF. In DNA form, the CDR3 reads TGTGCCAGTATTCGACAGGGGTACACTGAAGCTTTCTTT.